This T cell receptor (beta chain) was obtained from a study of blood T cell repertoires in COVID-19. In the study overall: Spain, Italy and the United States supplied samples that represented acute and convalescent COVID-19. Nucleic acid was either cDNA or gDNA, and it came from T cells, B-cell-depleted T cells, or PBMCs.

Profiling relied on immunoSEQ multiplex PCR, and the TCRdb table lists in-frame clones only, not all of them. The sample consists of around 290,000 clones, 90% of them appearing once. Trimming cost V 1 base and J 2 bases, with 11 bases left between them. CDR3 length: 15 amino acids. The germline V gene has CDR1 LNHDA and CDR2 SQIVND (reference sequence). Recruits, aged roughly 18 to 89 years, lived in about two dozen US areas. The source is a woman aged 30 to 39 who had recovered from COVID-19. Sequenced input: PBMCs or T cells enriched from blood (not recorded which). The chain employs TRBV19 and TRBJ2-5, with a possible D match to TRBD1 (6 bases). CDR3 sequence (DNA): TGTGCCAGTAGTATAGGTGGGACACATCAAGAGACCCAGTACTTC. Amino acids: CASSIGGTHQETQYF.